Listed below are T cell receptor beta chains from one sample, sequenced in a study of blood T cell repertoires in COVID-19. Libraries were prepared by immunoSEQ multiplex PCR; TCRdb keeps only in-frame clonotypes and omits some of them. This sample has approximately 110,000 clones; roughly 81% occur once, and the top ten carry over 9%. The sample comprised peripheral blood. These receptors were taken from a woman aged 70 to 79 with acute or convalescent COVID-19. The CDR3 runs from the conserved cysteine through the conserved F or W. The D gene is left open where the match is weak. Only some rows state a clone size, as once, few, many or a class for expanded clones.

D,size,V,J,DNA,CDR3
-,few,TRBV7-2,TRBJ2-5,TGTGCCAGCAGCTTAGGGGTGGAGCGCCAAGAGACCCAGTACTTC,CASSLGVERQETQYF
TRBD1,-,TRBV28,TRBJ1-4,TGTGCCAGCAGTTCATTGACAGGGAGTAATGAAAAACTGTTTTTT,CASSSLTGSNEKLFF
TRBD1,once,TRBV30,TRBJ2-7,TGTGCCTGGTGGGACAGGGGAGTCTCCTACGAGCAGTACTTC,CAWWDRGVSYEQYF
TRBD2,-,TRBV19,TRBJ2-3,TGTGCCAGTAGTATCCTAGCGGGGGGGAGCACAGATACGCAGTATTTT,CASSILAGGSTDTQYF
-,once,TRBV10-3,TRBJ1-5,TGTGCCATCAGTGACAGTTCCAATCAGCCCCAGCATTTT,CAISDSSNQPQHF
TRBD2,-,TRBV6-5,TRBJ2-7,TGTGCCAGCAGGTCTAGCGGGAGCCAGGAGCAGTACTTC,CASRSSGSQEQYF
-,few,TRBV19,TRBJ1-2,TGTGCCAGTAGTAATGGTGAGGGGGACTATGGCTACACCTTC,CASSNGEGDYGYTF
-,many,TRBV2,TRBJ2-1,TGTGCCAGCAGGGCAACACCGTACAATGAGCAGTTCTTC,CASRATPYNEQFF
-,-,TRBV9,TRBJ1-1,TGTGCCAGCAGCGTAGTGGAAGGGAGGGGCACTGAAGCTTTCTTT,CASSVVEGRGTEAFF
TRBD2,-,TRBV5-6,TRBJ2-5,TGTGCCAGCCGGACCCTAGCGGGGGGGATAGAGGAGACCCAGTACTTC,CASRTLAGGIEETQYF
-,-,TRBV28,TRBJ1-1,TGTGCCAGCAGTTTAAACATCTTGAACACTGAAGCTTTCTTT,CASSLNILNTEAFF
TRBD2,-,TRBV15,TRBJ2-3,TGTGCCACCAGCAGTGACATAGCGGGAGCTGACGATACGCAGTATTTT,CATSSDIAGADDTQYF
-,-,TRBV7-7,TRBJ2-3,TGTGCCAGCAGCTCGGGGACACCGGCGACGCAGTATTTT,CASSSGTPATQYF
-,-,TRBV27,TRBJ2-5,TGTGCCAGCAGCTCCTGGCGGGAAGACCAAGAGACCCAGTACTTC,CASSSWREDQETQYF
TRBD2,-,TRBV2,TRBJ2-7,TGTGCCAGCAGCTCAGGACTAGCGGGGGGGCCCCACGAGCAGTACTTC,CASSSGLAGGPHEQYF
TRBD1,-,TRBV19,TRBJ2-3,TGTGCCAGTAGTATAACGGAAGGGGGCGAGACCCTTTTT,CASSITEGGETLF
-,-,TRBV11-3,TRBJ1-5,TGTGCCAGCAGCCCCCGGGAAAATCAGCCCCAGCATTTT,CASSPRENQPQHF
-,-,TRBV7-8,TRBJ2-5,TGTGCCAGCAGCTTCCTCCAAGAGACCCAGTACTTC,CASSFLQETQYF
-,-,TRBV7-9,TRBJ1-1,TGTGCCAGCAGCCCATTGGCGGGGGGCACTGAAGCTTTCTTT,CASSPLAGGTEAFF
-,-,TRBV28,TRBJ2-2,TGTGCCAGCCGAAGAGGGACCGGGGAGCTGTTTTTT,CASRRGTGELFF
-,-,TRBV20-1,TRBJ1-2,TGCAGTGCTAGTAACGGGGATGGCTACACCTTC,CSASNGDGYTF
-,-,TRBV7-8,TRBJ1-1,TGTGCCAGCAGCTCCTTGAGGTTGAAAGGCACTGAAGCTTTCTTT,CASSSLRLKGTEAFF
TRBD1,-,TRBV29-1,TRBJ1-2,TGCAGCGTTGAAGAAGGGACAGACAACCTCTATGGCTACACCTTC,CSVEEGTDNLYGYTF
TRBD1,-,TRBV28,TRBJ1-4,TGTGCCAGCAGTTTAGGGGGGACAGGGAAAGGGAAAAAACTGTTTTTT,CASSLGGTGKGKKLFF
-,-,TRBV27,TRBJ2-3,TGTGCCAGCAGTTTCTCTCCGTCGGCCCAGGGTACGCAGTATTTT,CASSFSPSAQGTQYF
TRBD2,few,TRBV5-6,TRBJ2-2,TGTGCCAGCAGCTTGGCCCTAGCGGGGGACACCGGGGAGCTGTTTTTT,CASSLALAGDTGELFF
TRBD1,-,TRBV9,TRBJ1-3,TGTGCCAGCAGCGCGCCTAAGGGGACAGGGGGAAACACCATATATTTT,CASSAPKGTGGNTIYF
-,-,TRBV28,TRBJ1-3,TGTGCCAGCACCACAGGAGCCCTTCGCTCTGGAAACACCATATATTTT,CASTTGALRSGNTIYF
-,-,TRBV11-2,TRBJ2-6,TGTGCCAGCAGCTTTTCACATCCTGGGGCCAACGTCCTGACTTTC,CASSFSHPGANVLTF
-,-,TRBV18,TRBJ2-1,TGTGCCAGCTCACCAGCTGGGACTCCCTCCGGGGAGCAGTTCTTC,CASSPAGTPSGEQFF
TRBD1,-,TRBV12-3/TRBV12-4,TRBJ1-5,TGTGCCAGCAGTGGGACAGGGGCGGGGGACCAGCATTTT,CASSGTGAGDQHF